This T cell receptor (beta chain) was recovered during a study of cytomegalovirus exposure and HLA in healthy donors. Looking at the study overall: When about 400 donors were genotyped, roughly four fifths of them were found to fall in the Caucasian-associated ancestry cluster.

Study observations and caveats: Accurate HLA-A and HLA-B prediction from TCR beta sequences was reported for most subjects.

Trimming pared 1 base from V and 4 bases from J, leaving 10 bases between. The CDR3 has 13 residues. Per germline, CDR1 GTSNPN and CDR2 SVGIG (reference sequence). There are a few counts of this clone. Antigen unknown. The PCR employed 60 Vbeta primers together with 13 Jbeta primers. Method: immunoSEQ multiplex PCR; TCRdb's copy keeps in-frame clones and lacks some. Of more than 150,000 clones in the sample, 80% are singletons; the top ten hold under 0.75%. This TCR derives from a boy between 10 and 17 years old in good health and CMV-seronegative. Sequenced: PBMCs. The chain joins TRBV30 to TRBJ1-1, with D possibly TRBD1 on 6 matching bases. CDR3 residues: CAWSGQVGTEAFF. The CDR3, as DNA: TGTGCCTGGAGTGGACAGGTGGGCACTGAAGCTTTCTTT.